The 23 T cell receptor beta chains reported below all come from one sample, sequenced in a study of T cells in Graves' hyperthyroidism and ophthalmopathy. From RNA transcripts, TCR beta CDR3 regions were amplified. The HTBI primer set was used in a first-round RT-PCR of the TCR CDR3. In TCRdb, the multiplex PCR reads were re-called with MiXCR into one record per CDR3 protein. Of hundreds of thousands of distinct CDR3 sequences detected, less than 20% appear once; the ten largest clones hold roughly 7.7%. Input material: blood. Receptors originate from a woman between 18 and 29 years old with Graves' hyperthyroidism.

The V call is TRBV27, the J call TRBJ2-1; D gene unclear. This CDR3 comprises 15 residues. The ends were cut back, 5 bases at V and 1 base at J, with 12 bases in the middle. CDR1 and CDR2 from the germline V gene are MNHEY and SMNVEV (reference sequence). The CDR3 loop is CASSQRARSYNEQFF. For the CDR3, the DNA is TGTGCCAGCAGTCAACGGGCTAGGTCCTACAATGAGCAGTTCTTC.

This clonotype was detected many times. J is TRBJ2-1 and V is TRBV15; 9 bases are shared with TRBD1. CDR1 is LNHNV, CDR2 YYDKDF, per germline (reference sequence). This CDR3 comprises 13 residues. V was clipped by 3 bases and J by 6 bases; unmatched bases: 0. CDR3 sequence: CATSRDRGNEQFF. CDR3 sequence (DNA): TGTGCCACCAGCAGGGACAGGGGCAATGAGCAGTTCTTC.

The sample holds many counts of this clonotype. The rearrangement joins TRBV7-3 to TRBJ2-6; D is tentatively TRBD1 or TRBD2 (5 bases each). The CDR3 runs to 17 residues. Germline V gene lookup returns CDR1 SGHTA and CDR2 FQGTGA. The V end lost 1 base, the J end lost 2 bases, and 12 bases lay between the germline ends. CDR3 protein: CASSLRGRDPGANVLTF. The CDR3 bases are TGTGCCAGCAGCTTAAGGGGCAGGGACCCTGGGGCCAACGTCCTGACTTTC.

The table lists this clonotype with many counts. The rearrangement joins TRBV5-8 to TRBJ1-3; D possibly corresponds to TRBD1 (5 bases). V dropped 2 bases and J dropped 4 bases, with 10 bases sitting between them. CDR3 length: 14 amino acids. Germline loops: CDR1 SGHTS, CDR2 YDEGEE. CDR3 loop: CASSFPAGGNTIYF. The CDR3 nucleotides read TGTGCCAGCAGCTTCCCGGCAGGGGGAAACACCATATATTTT.

This chain connects TRBV2 to TRBJ1-2; D remains unclear. Germline V gene sequence: CDR1 SNHLY, CDR2 FYNNEI. V was cut by 2 bases and J by 8 bases, with 9 bases left in between. The CDR3 totals 12 residues. CDR3 protein: CASSERSIGYTF. The CDR3, as DNA: TGTGCCAGCAGTGAAAGGAGTATAGGCTACACCTTC.

In its sample, this clonotype was seen a few times. A much larger clone differs from this one at a single base, so this may be a read error. The CDR3 reads CASSLTERAGYEQYF. CDR3 nucleotide sequence: TGTGCCAGCAGCTTAACCGAGAGGGCGGGCTACGAGCAGTACTTC. The chain carries TRBV7-9 and TRBJ2-7; D is perhaps TRBD2 (5 bases). Trimming stripped 2 bases from V and 3 bases from J, with 14 bases between. This CDR3 has 15 amino acids. From germline, CDR1 is SEHNR and CDR2 FQNEAQ (reference sequence). Filled out from reference TRBV7-9 and TRBJ2-7, the complete variable domain reads DTGVSQNPRHKITKRGQNVTFRCDPISEHNRLYWYRQTLGQGPEFLTYFQNEAQLEKSRLLSDRFSAERPKGSFSTLEIQRTEQGDSAMYLCASSLTERAGYEQYFGPGTRLTVT.

In its sample, this clonotype was seen many times. This chain connects TRBV20-1 to TRBJ1-1; D gene uncertain. With 6 bases removed from V and 5 bases from J, the gap between germline ends came to 13 bases. Per the germline V gene, CDR1 is DFQATT and CDR2 is SNEGSKA (reference sequence). This CDR3 is 12 amino acids long. CDR3 nucleotides: TGCAGTGCAACGGTGTTGGAGACTGAAGCTTTCTTT. Translating gives CSATVLETEAFF.

This clonotype has a count of ten or more. The chain combines TRBV5-1 with TRBJ2-1, with TRBD1 identical over 7 bases. Germline V gives CDR1 SGHRS, CDR2 YFSETQ. The V segment lost 0 bases and the J segment 3 bases; nucleotides outside the gene matches: 3. The CDR3 spans 15 residues. CDR3 sequence: CASSLVSGGYNEQFF. CDR3 sequence (DNA): TGCGCCAGCAGCTTGGTCTCAGGGGGCTACAATGAGCAGTTCTTC.

This clonotype was observed a few times. The J gene is TRBJ2-7, the V gene TRBV30; TRBD2 is a possible D gene (5 bases). This CDR3 is built from 14 residues. Germline V gene data show CDR1 as GTSNPN and CDR2 as SVGIG (reference sequence). V was trimmed by 1 base and J by 1 base, leaving 11 bases between them. This CDR3 reads CAWSDSSGSYEQYF. CDR3 DNA: TGTGCCTGGAGTGATAGCAGCGGTTCCTACGAGCAGTACTTC.

This clonotype was recorded at least ten times. Written as DNA, the CDR3 is TGTGCCAGCTCACCACGCCGGGGGGAAGGCGAGCAGTACTTC. Translated, it gives CASSPRRGEGEQYF. The V call is TRBV18, the J call TRBJ2-7; 7 nucleotides align to TRBD2. Germline V gene data show CDR1 as KGHSH and CDR2 as LQKENI. CDR3 length: 14 residues. The V and J ends lost 1 base and 6 bases, in that order; junction bases with no gene match: 6.

About this clonotype: A clone one base away is much larger, so this may be a read error. The chain has TRBV11-2 and TRBJ1-4; D perhaps matches TRBD1 (6 bases). The CDR3 has 13 amino acids. Germline CDR1 and CDR2: SGHAT and FQNNGV. The DNA of the CDR3 is TGTGTCAGCAGCTTACGAGGGGGAGAAAAACTGTTTTTT. This encodes CVSSLRGGEKLFF. The entire variable domain, with the rest obtained from reference TRBV11-2 and TRBJ1-4, is as follows: EAGVAQSPRYKIIEKRQSVAFWCNPISGHATLYWYQQILGQGPKLLIQFQNNGVVDDSQLPKDRFSAERLKGVDSTLKIQPAKLEDSAVYLCVSSLRGGEKLFFGSGTQLSVL.

In this sample, this clonotype turned up many times. The chain joins TRBV12-3 or TRBV12-4 to TRBJ2-3; TRBD1 or TRBD2 may be the D gene (5 bases each). V lost 5 bases and J lost 6, with 21 bases in between. This CDR3 has 16 residues. This CDR3 reads CASSRGQWAPPDTQYF. DNA of the CDR3: TGTGCCAGCAGTCGGGGCCAATGGGCGCCGCCGGATACGCAGTATTTT.

This clonotype was observed at least ten times. The rearrangement uses TRBV20-1 and TRBJ2-3, with 7 nucleotides matching TRBD2. V trimming: 3 bases; J trimming: 2 bases; junction bases outside the gene matches: 14. CDR3 length equals 17 residues. Germline CDR1 and CDR2: DFQATT and SNEGSKA (reference sequence). CDR3 bases: TGCAGTGCTAGGGACCCGGCAGGGAGGGTACACACAGATACGCAGTATTTT. This encodes CSARDPAGRVHTDTQYF.

Many counts were recorded for this clonotype. The chain couples TRBV6-2 or TRBV6-3 to TRBJ2-3; TRBD2 agrees at 10 bases. J lost 3 bases, V lost 6 bases, and 9 bases had no gene match. The germline CDR1 and CDR2 sequences are MNHEY and SVGEGT. The CDR3 contains 16 residues. The CDR3 spells CASRNSTSGVTDTQYF. CDR3 nucleotide sequence: TGTGCCAGCAGAAACTCCACTAGCGGGGTGACAGATACGCAGTATTTT.

This clonotype was found a few times. The chain has TRBV19 and TRBJ2-7; TRBD1 aligns across 10 bases. Germline V lookup: CDR1 LNHDA, CDR2 SQIVND (reference sequence). This CDR3 region has 18 residues. V gave up 3 bases and J gave up 5 bases; unmatched junction bases: 16. CDR3 residues: CASSIGKLRTGGLDEQYF. CDR3 DNA: TGTGCCAGTAGTATCGGAAAATTAAGGACAGGGGGGTTAGACGAGCAGTACTTC. Based on the CDR3 plus reference TRBV19 and TRBJ2-7, the full variable domain is DGGITQSPKYLFRKEGQNVTLSCEQNLNHDAMYWYRQDPGQGLRLIYYSQIVNDFQKGDIAEGYSVSREKKESFPLTVTSAQKNPTAFYLCASSIGKLRTGGLDEQYFGPGTRLTVT.

This clonotype showed up many times. This chain joins TRBV6-1 and TRBJ1-3; D gene ambiguous. V lost 5 bases to trimming and J lost 2 bases, with 13 bases between them. Germline lookup yields CDR1 MNHNS and CDR2 SASEGT. The CDR3 has 15 amino acids. Written as DNA, the CDR3 is TGTGCCAGCAGTTACTCTGAAGGGACTGGAAACACCATATATTTT. It codes for CASSYSEGTGNTIYF.

The CDR3 loop reads CASMVWDVGEQYF. The CDR3, as DNA: TGTGCCAGCATGGTGTGGGACGTTGGGGAGCAGTACTTC. The chain is built from TRBV28 and TRBJ2-7; either TRBD1 or TRBD2 may supply D (5 bases each). The V and J ends lost 7 bases and 7 bases respectively, with 17 bases between them. The germline V gene encodes CDR1 MDHEN and CDR2 SYDVKM. CDR3 length: 13 residues.

Ten or more counts support this clonotype. The chain links TRBV12-3 or TRBV12-4 to TRBJ2-7; 8 nucleotides agree with TRBD2. The ends lost 1 base at V and 5 bases at J; junction bases unmatched: 7. The CDR3 extends over 15 amino acids. CDR3 loop: CASSLVAGGTDEQYF. The CDR3 DNA reads as TGTGCCAGCAGTTTAGTGGCGGGGGGTACAGACGAGCAGTACTTC.

This clonotype was seen at least ten times. The V gene is TRBV24-1, the J gene TRBJ2-7; D gene ambiguous. The V gene lost 0 bases and the J gene lost 0 bases, with 17 bases spanning the gap. CDR1 and CDR2 from the germline V gene are KGHDR and SFDVKD. This CDR3 contains 18 residues. The CDR3 sequence: CATSDLISRPWSSYEQYF. The CDR3 bases are TGTGCCACCAGTGATTTGATATCAAGACCTTGGAGCTCCTACGAGCAGTACTTC.

This clonotype was counted ten times or more. The gene calls are TRBV6-1 and TRBJ1-1; D is unresolved. Deletions cut 2 bases from V and 6 bases from J, with 13 bases between. The germline V gene has CDR1 MNHNS and CDR2 SASEGT. This CDR3 comprises 14 residues. CDR3 in DNA: TGTGCCAGCAGTGAATACGGAGGGATCGCTGAAGCTTTCTTT. This codes for CASSEYGGIAEAFF.

This clonotype occurred many times. The chain employs TRBV20-1 and TRBJ2-3, with D perhaps TRBD2 (6 bases). Trimming removed 0 bases from V and 6 bases from J, with 16 bases in between. The CDR3 totals 15 residues. The germline gives CDR1 DFQATT, CDR2 SNEGSKA (reference sequence). CDR3 coding DNA: TGCAGTGCTAGAGATCCCGGGGGACGCAGTGATACGCAGTATTTT. Its translation: CSARDPGGRSDTQYF.

The sample holds many counts of this clonotype. The rearrangement joins TRBV9 to TRBJ2-3; possibly TRBD2 for D (6 bases). Deletions cut 3 bases from V and 0 bases from J, with 11 bases between. Germline V gene lookup returns CDR1 SGDLS and CDR2 YYNGEE. The CDR3 is 15 amino acids. CDR3 DNA: TGTGCCAGCAGCGCAAGCGGACTAAGCACAGATACGCAGTATTTT. Its translation: CASSASGLSTDTQYF.

This clonotype was seen many times. The junction differs from germline at one of its ends, possibly a read error. CDR3 protein: CASSEDPSEKLFF. CDR3 sequence (DNA): TGCGCCAGCAGCGAAGATCCTTCGGAAAAACTGTTTTTT. This chain links TRBV4-1 with TRBJ1-4; no reliable D call. The CDR3 has 13 amino acids. From germline, CDR1 is MGHRA and CDR2 YSYEKL.